The 17 T cell receptor beta chains below all came from one sample that was sequenced in a study of blood T cell repertoires in COVID-19. TCRdb's copy holds only in-frame clones and misses some; the assay was immunoSEQ multiplex PCR. The data hold around 180,000 clones, with about 88% observed a single time. The sequencing input was peripheral blood. The source is a woman aged 25 to 39 with active or convalescent COVID-19.

The chain is built from TRBV2 and TRBJ1-1; D unclear. This CDR3 region has 13 residues. Per germline, CDR1 SNHLY and CDR2 FYNNEI. V shed 5 bases and J shed 3 bases, with 10 bases lying between them. The CDR3: CASSSAGYTEAFF. For the CDR3, the DNA is TGTGCCAGCAGTTCCGCCGGGTACACTGAAGCTTTCTTT.

The gene calls are TRBV7-8 and TRBJ1-2; D unresolved. The length of the CDR3 is 13 residues. V shed 4 bases and J shed 6 bases, with 12 bases lying between them. Germline V CDR1 and CDR2: SGHVS, FQNEAQ. DNA for the CDR3: TGTGCCAGCAGCTCCGTTTCGAGGGATGGCTACACCTTC. Translating gives CASSSVSRDGYTF.

This clone has a handful of counts. The chain couples TRBV6-2 or TRBV6-3 to TRBJ1-2; D ambiguous. V lost 5 bases, J lost 3 bases, and 10 bases lay in between. Germline-derived CDR1 and CDR2 are MNHEY and SVGEGT. The CDR3 is 13 residues long. CDR3 DNA sequence: TGTGCCAGCAGTAGAGCCGTGGACTATGGCTACACCTTC. Its protein product is CASSRAVDYGYTF.

Only a few counts were recorded for this clone. The CDR3 loop reads CASRTAATDTQYF. DNA of the CDR3: TGTGCCAGCCGGACAGCAGCCACAGATACGCAGTATTTT. V and J are TRBV7-9 and TRBJ2-3, with a weak D call TRBD1 (6 bases). Trimming left V 8 bases short and J 2 bases short, with 11 bases between. CDR3 length: 13 amino acids. Looked up from germline, CDR1 is SEHNR and CDR2 is FQNEAQ (reference sequence).

This chain joins TRBV5-1 and TRBJ2-7; tentatively, D is TRBD1 (6 bases). The V and J ends lost 4 bases and 2 bases respectively, with 13 bases between them. This CDR3 has 14 residues. Germline lookup yields CDR1 SGHRS and CDR2 YFSETQ. The CDR3 protein is CASSLPGTTYEQYF. The CDR3 nucleotides read TGCGCCAGCAGCCTTCCCGGGACAACCTACGAGCAGTACTTC.

The rearrangement joins TRBV7-6 to TRBJ1-1, with 7 positions matching TRBD1. Germline V gives CDR1 SGHVS, CDR2 FNYEAQ. Losses at the gene ends were 5 bases for V and 1 base for J; bases not matched to a gene: 4. The CDR3 spans 14 residues. In nucleotides, the CDR3 is TGTGCCAGCAGCCCTAACAGGGGGAACACTGAAGCTTTCTTT. Its translation: CASSPNRGNTEAFF.

The chain combines TRBV11-3 with TRBJ2-1, with no clear D. Germline V CDR1 and CDR2: SGHNT, YENEEA. V was cut by 0 bases and J by 9 bases, with 9 bases left in between. The CDR3 length is 13 residues. The CDR3 region has the DNA TGTGCCAGCAGCTTAGACAGCCAGCGTGAGCAGTTCTTC. Protein product: CASSLDSQREQFF.

This clone came up a few times. This chain uses TRBV10-3 with TRBJ2-1; TRBD2 matches 13 bases. Germline CDR1 is ENHRY and CDR2 is SYGVKD. This CDR3 spans 16 amino acids. V trimming: 6 bases; J trimming: 4 bases; junction bases outside the gene matches: 6. CDR3 amino acids: CAISQTGLAGYNEQFF. In nucleotides, the CDR3 is TGTGCCATCAGCCAAACGGGACTAGCGGGATACAATGAGCAGTTCTTC.

This clone was seen a few times. This chain connects TRBV7-9 to TRBJ2-7; TRBD1 matches 9 bases. CDR1 is SEHNR, CDR2 FQNEAQ, per germline (reference sequence). The CDR3 runs 13 residues. With V trimmed by 2 bases and J by 8 bases, 4 bases remained unmatched. The CDR3 reads CASSLMGQGQQYF. As DNA, the CDR3 is TGTGCCAGCAGCTTAATGGGACAGGGCCAGCAGTACTTC.

The CDR3 region is CASNKGLAGADTQYF. The CDR3, as DNA: TGTGCCAGCAATAAGGGACTAGCGGGTGCAGATACGCAGTATTTT. This chain connects TRBV2 to TRBJ2-3, with 12 bases identical to TRBD2. CDR3 length: 15 amino acids. CDR1 and CDR2 from the germline V gene are SNHLY and FYNNEI. V trimming: 7 bases; J trimming: 4 bases; junction bases outside the gene matches: 6.

The gene calls are TRBV6-5 and TRBJ1-6, with 8 bases that match TRBD1. V was pared by 4 bases and J by 10 bases, with 12 bases of the junction left unmatched. The CDR3 spans 16 residues. CDR1 and CDR2 (germline): MNHEY, SVGAGI. The CDR3 here is CASSSPRTGLGSPLHF. The CDR3 region has the DNA TGTGCCAGCAGTTCTCCACGGACAGGGTTAGGGTCACCCCTCCACTTT.

The J gene is TRBJ1-2, the V gene TRBV19; D is ambiguous. V lost 3 bases and J 5 bases, leaving 10 bases between the germline ends. The CDR3 contains 13 residues. The germline gives CDR1 LNHDA, CDR2 SQIVND (reference sequence). In DNA, the CDR3 is TGTGCCAGTAGTATTCCCCCGGAGTATGGCTACACCTTC. As protein: CASSIPPEYGYTF.

The chain joins TRBV9 to TRBJ1-2; D gene uncertain. The CDR3 extends over 15 amino acids. CDR1 is SGDLS and CDR2 is YYNGEE in the germline V gene. Between the trimmed V and J ends, which lost 4 bases and 8 bases, there was a span of 21 bases. CDR3 in amino acids: CASSPLDRGIFGYTF. In DNA, the CDR3 is TGTGCCAGCAGCCCCCTCGACCGGGGTATTTTCGGCTACACCTTC.

The chain employs TRBV27 and TRBJ2-6; the D gene is possibly TRBD1 (5 bases). The V end lost 3 bases, the J end lost 4 bases, and 10 bases lay between the germline ends. Germline assignment: CDR1 MNHEY and CDR2 SMNVEV (reference sequence). The CDR3 length is 15 residues. CDR3 sequence (DNA): TGTGCCAGCAGTTTGGGGCCGGCCGGGGCCAACGTCCTGACTTTC. Translating gives CASSLGPAGANVLTF.

V and J are TRBV5-1 and TRBJ2-7, with a tentative D call TRBD1 (6 bases). This CDR3 is 17 amino acids long. Germline assignment: CDR1 SGHRS and CDR2 YFSETQ. The germline V and J ends were trimmed by 0 bases and 4 bases, with 20 bases remaining between them. CDR3 region: CASSLDWAGVNSYEQYF. CDR3 in DNA: TGCGCCAGCAGCTTGGATTGGGCAGGGGTAAACTCGTACGAGCAGTACTTC.

This chain joins TRBV29-1 and TRBJ1-1; 8 nucleotides match TRBD1. CDR1 is SQVTM and CDR2 is ANQGSEA in the germline V gene. With V trimmed by 3 bases and J by 5 bases, 5 bases remained unmatched. The CDR3 contains 13 residues. CDR3 loop: CSVEDREGTEAFF. The CDR3 region has the DNA TGCAGCGTTGAGGACAGGGAGGGGACTGAAGCTTTCTTT.

The rearrangement links TRBV15 to TRBJ2-1, with TRBD1 matching 9 bases. The CDR3 covers 19 residues. Germline CDR1 is LNHNV and CDR2 is YYDKDF (reference sequence). With 1 base clipped from V and 1 base from J, the junction kept 11 bases outside the gene matches. CDR3 amino acids: CATSRATGGGRRSYNEQFF. In DNA form, the CDR3 reads TGTGCCACCAGCAGAGCAACAGGGGGCGGGAGAAGGTCCTACAATGAGCAGTTCTTC.